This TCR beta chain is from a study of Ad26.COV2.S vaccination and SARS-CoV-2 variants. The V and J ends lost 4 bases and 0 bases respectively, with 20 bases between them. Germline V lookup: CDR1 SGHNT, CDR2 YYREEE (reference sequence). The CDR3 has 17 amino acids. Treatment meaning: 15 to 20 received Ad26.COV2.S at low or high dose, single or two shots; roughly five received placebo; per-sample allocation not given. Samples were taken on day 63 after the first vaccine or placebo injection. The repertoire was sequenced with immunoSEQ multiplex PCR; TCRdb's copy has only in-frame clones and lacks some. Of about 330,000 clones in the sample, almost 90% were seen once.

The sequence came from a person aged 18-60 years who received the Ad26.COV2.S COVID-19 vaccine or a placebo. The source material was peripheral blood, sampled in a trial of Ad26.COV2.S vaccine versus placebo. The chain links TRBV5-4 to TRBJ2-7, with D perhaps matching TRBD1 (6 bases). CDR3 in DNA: TGTGCCAGCAGCGGCGGTAACAGGGAAATCCTCTCCTACGAGCAGTACTTC. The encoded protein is CASSGGNREILSYEQYF.